The sequence of this T cell receptor (beta chain) was determined in a study of blood T cells in healthy people across ages. Sample-barcoded 5' priming and a J-beta primer mix drove a second PCR of 7 to 11 cycles. From the 5' RACE reads, TCRdb called clonotypes with MiXCR, one entry per CDR3 protein. Seen here are approximately 730,000 distinct CDR3 sequences, about 53% observed once, and the top ten hold 40% to 50%. CDR1 is MNHEY and CDR2 is SVGAGI in the germline V gene. CDR3 length equals 14 residues. Sequencing used blood. The V and J genes are TRBV6-5 and TRBJ2-4; possibly TRBD2 for D (6 bases). The J call is doubtful: the DNA matches TRBJ2-7 better. The sequence came from a man older than 75 in good health. CDR3 DNA: TGTGCCAGCAGTTACTCGTGGTACGGGAGCGAGCAGTACTTC. This encodes CASSYSWYGSEQYF.